The T cell receptor beta chain described here comes from a study of blood T cell repertoires in COVID-19. CDR1 is LGHNA and CDR2 is YSLEER in the germline V gene. This CDR3 spans 14 amino acids. Between the trimmed V and J ends, which lost 1 base and 1 base, there was a span of 6 bases. Enrollment of patients from Seattle took place during active infection, with longitudinal follow-up. As to this clone: This CDR3 is also generated by other DNA sequences in the sample.

The method was immunoSEQ multiplex PCR; TCRdb's version includes in-frame clones alone and lacks a portion of them. The sample lists about 330,000 clones, approximately 86% seen once, with around 9.9% in the top ten. This receptor was taken from a man younger than 45 with COVID-19, enrolled during active disease. The chain is built from TRBV4-3 and TRBJ2-3, with D possibly being TRBD2 (5 bases). The sequenced sample consisted of peripheral blood. The CDR3 coding sequence is TGCGCCAGCAGCCAAGGGGGAGGCACAGATACGCAGTATTTT. Translated: CASSQGGGTDTQYF.